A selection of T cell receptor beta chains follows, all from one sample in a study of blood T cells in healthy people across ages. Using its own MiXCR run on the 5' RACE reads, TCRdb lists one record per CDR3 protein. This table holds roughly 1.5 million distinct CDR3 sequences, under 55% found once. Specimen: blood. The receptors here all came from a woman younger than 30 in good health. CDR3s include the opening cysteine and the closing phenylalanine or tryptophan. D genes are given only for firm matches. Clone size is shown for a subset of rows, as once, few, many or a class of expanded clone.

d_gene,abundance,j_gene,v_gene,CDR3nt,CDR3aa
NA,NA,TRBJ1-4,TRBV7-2,TGTGCCAGCAGCTTATGGGGTCCTAATGAAAAACTGTTTTTT,CASSLWGPNEKLFF
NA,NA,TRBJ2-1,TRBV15,TGTGCCACCAGCAGAGATCTGGGGGATAATGAGCAGTTCTTC,CATSRDLGDNEQFF
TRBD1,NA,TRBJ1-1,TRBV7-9,TGTGCCAGCAGCCCCTCCGGGACAGGGATGATGAACACTGAAGCTTTCTTT,CASSPSGTGMMNTEAFF
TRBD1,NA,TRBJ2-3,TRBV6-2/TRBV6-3,TGTGCCAGCAGTTACTCATCCGGGAAGGGGGCCCCAGATACGCAGTATTTT,CASSYSSGKGAPDTQYF
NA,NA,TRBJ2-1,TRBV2,TGTGCCAGCTCTTTGACGGGACTGAACTACAATGAGCAGTTCTTC,CASSLTGLNYNEQFF
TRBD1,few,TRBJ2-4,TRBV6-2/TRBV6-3,TGTGCCAGCAGTCAACAGGGGAGAGCGCAGTACTTC,CASSQQGRAQYF
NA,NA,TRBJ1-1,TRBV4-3,TGCGCCAGCAGCAGGCAGGGCGGAGAAGCTTTCTTT,CASSRQGGEAFF
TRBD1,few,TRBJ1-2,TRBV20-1,TGCAGTGCCCAAGGACAGGGGATTAACTATGGCTACACCTTC,CSAQGQGINYGYTF
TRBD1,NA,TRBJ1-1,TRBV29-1,TGCAGCGTTGAAGGGACAGGATGGGGGACTGAAGCTTTCTTT,CSVEGTGWGTEAFF
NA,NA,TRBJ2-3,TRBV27,TGTGCCAGCAGTTTTGTCTCAACCACAGATACGCAGTATTTT,CASSFVSTTDTQYF
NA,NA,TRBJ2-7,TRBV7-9,TGTGCCAGCAGCTTAGCCGCCAGGGAAGGGTCCTGCGAGCAGTACTTC,CASSLAAREGSCEQYF
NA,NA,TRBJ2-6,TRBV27,TGTGCCAGCAGTATCAAGACAGGGAGGGCGTCTGGGGCCAACGTCCTGACTTTC,CASSIKTGRASGANVLTF
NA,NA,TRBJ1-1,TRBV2,TGTGCCAGCAGTGAAGCGGGAGGTAGCACTGAAGCTTTCTTT,CASSEAGGSTEAFF
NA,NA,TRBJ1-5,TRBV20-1,TGCAGTGCTAAGACGTGGCAGCCGGATCAGCCCCAGCATTTT,CSAKTWQPDQPQHF
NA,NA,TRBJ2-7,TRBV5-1,TGCGCCAGCAGCTGGGATTGGGGGCCCTCCTACGAGCAGTACTTC,CASSWDWGPSYEQYF
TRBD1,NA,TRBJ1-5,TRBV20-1,TGCAGTGCTAGACGACAGGGTTATAGCAATCAGCCCCAGCATTTT,CSARRQGYSNQPQHF
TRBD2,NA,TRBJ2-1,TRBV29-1,TGCAGCGTGGGGACTAGCGTACACAATGAGCAGTTCTTC,CSVGTSVHNEQFF
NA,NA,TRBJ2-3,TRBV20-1,TGCAGTGCTAGTAACCGGCGCACAGATACGCAGTATTTT,CSASNRRTDTQYF
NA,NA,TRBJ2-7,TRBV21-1,TGTGCCAGCAGCACTGGGACTAGAAGAACCTACGAGCAGTACTTC,CASSTGTRRTYEQYF
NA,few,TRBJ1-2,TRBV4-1,TGCGCCAGCAGCCGGGAAGAGGTTAGCTATGGCTACACCTTC,CASSREEVSYGYTF
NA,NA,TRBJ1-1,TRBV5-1,TGCGCCAGCAGCTTGTGGCCCGGGGTGAACACTGAAGCTTTCTTT,CASSLWPGVNTEAFF
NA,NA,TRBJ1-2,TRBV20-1,TGCAGTGCTAGCGCAGGCCTTAACTATGGCTACACCTTC,CSASAGLNYGYTF
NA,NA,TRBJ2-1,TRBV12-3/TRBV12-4,TGTGCCAGCAGTGCCGGGGACACTAGCCTATACAATGAGCAGTTCTTC,CASSAGDTSLYNEQFF
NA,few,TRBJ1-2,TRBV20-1,TGCAGTGCTACTGCAGGGAAGTATTATGGCTACACCTTC,CSATAGKYYGYTF
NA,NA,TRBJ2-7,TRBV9,TGTGCCAGCAGCGTAGCCGGGGGACATCCCTACGAGCAGTACTTC,CASSVAGGHPYEQYF
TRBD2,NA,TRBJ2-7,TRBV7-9,TGTGCCAGCAGCCCTCTGGGGGGGGATGAGCAGTACTTC,CASSPLGGDEQYF
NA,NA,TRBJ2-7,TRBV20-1,TGCAGTGCTAGAGATCGTTCGGACACCCTCTACGAGCAGTACTTC,CSARDRSDTLYEQYF
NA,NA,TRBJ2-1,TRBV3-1,TGTGCCAGCAGCCGGGGCATCTACAATGAGCAGTTCTTC,CASSRGIYNEQFF
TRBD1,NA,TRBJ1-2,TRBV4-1,TGCACCAGCAGCCAAGGGCCAGGGGGGGCCTATGGCTACACCTTC,CTSSQGPGGAYGYTF
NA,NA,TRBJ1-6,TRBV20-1,TGCAGTGCTAGAGATTCCCTCACGTCGCCAGATAATTCACCCCTCCACTTT,CSARDSLTSPDNSPLHF
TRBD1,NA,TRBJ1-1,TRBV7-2,TGTGCCAGCAGTCGACAGGGGGGGCAAACTGAAGCTTTCTTT,CASSRQGGQTEAFF
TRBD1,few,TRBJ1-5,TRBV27,TGTGCCAGCCCCAACCGGGACAGGGGTCGTTATAGCAATCAGCCCCAGCATTTT,CASPNRDRGRYSNQPQHF
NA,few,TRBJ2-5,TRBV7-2,TGTGCCAGTAGAAGGGGGTTAAACCAAGAGACCCAGTACTTC,CASRRGLNQETQYF
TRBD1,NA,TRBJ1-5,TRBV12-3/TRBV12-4,TGTGCCAGCAGTTTGAGACAGGGGGTCGATCAGCCCCAGCATTTT,CASSLRQGVDQPQHF
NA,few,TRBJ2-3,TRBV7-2,TGTGCCAGCAGCTTAATGGCACTCGGGTATTTT,CASSLMALGYF
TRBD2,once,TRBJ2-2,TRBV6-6,TGTGCCAGCAGTCCAAGCGGGGGGTTTGACACCGGGGAGCTGTTTTTT,CASSPSGGFDTGELFF
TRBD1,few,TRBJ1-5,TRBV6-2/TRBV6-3,TGTGCCAGCAGTTCTCAGGGGGCCCTTCAGCCCCAGCATTTT,CASSSQGALQPQHF
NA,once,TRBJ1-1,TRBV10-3,TGTGCCACCGCAGGGGTGAACACTGAAGCTTTCTTT,CATAGVNTEAFF
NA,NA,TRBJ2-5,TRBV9,TGTGCCAGCAGCGTAGAACCCGACCGATCCGAGACCCAGTACTTC,CASSVEPDRSETQYF
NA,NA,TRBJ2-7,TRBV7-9,TGTGCCAGCAGCTTAGGTACCCACAATGAGCAGTACTTC,CASSLGTHNEQYF
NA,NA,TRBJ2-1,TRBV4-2,TGTGCCAGCAGCCAAGATGTGGGGGGACGGGAGTTCTTC,CASSQDVGGREFF
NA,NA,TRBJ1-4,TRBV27,TGTGCCAGCAGGACCGGTGGGGTCGCAACTAATGAAAAACTGTTTTTT,CASRTGGVATNEKLFF
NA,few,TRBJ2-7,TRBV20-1,TGCAGTGCTATGTCCTACGAGCAGTACTTC,CSAMSYEQYF
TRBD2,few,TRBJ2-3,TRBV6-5,TGTGCCAGCAGAGTCTCGGGACTAGCGGACCGAGATACGCAGTATTTT,CASRVSGLADRDTQYF
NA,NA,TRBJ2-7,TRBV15,TGTGCCACCAGCAGAGCTTCTAGCTCCTACGAGCAGTACTTC,CATSRASSSYEQYF
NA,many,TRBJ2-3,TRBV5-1,TGTGCCAGCAGCTTTACAGGAAGCACAGATACGCAGTATTTT,CASSFTGSTDTQYF
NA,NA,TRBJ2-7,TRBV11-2,TGTGCCAGCAGCTTAGAGCCGAGGGCCTACGAGCAGTACTTC,CASSLEPRAYEQYF
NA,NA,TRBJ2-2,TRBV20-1,TGCAGTGCTAGAGATTTGTTTTCTAACACCGGGGAGCTGTTTTTT,CSARDLFSNTGELFF
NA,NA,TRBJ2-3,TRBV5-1,TGCGCCAGCAGCTACACAGCCTCGGGGACAGATACGCAGTATTTT,CASSYTASGTDTQYF
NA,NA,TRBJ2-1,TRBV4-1,TGCGCCAGCAGCCAAGGGCTCAGTCGATGGGACACGTTCTTC,CASSQGLSRWDTFF
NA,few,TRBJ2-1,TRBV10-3,TGTGCCATCAGCGCAGGGGCCACGACCTACAATGAGCAGTTCTTC,CAISAGATTYNEQFF
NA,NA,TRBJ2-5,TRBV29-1,TGCAGCGTTGCGTCCGACTCTTCTTACAATGAGCAGTACTTC,CSVASDSSYNEQYF
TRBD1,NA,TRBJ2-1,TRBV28,TGTGCCAGCAGATCCGGGACAGGGGTCAAACATGAGCAGTTCTTC,CASRSGTGVKHEQFF
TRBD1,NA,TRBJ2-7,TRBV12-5,TGTGCTAGTGGACCCGGGACAGTGGCCTACAATGAGCAGTACTTC,CASGPGTVAYNEQYF
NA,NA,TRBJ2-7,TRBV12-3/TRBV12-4,TGTGCCAGCAGTCCCACCGGAGCGCCTGGCTACGAGCAGTACTTC,CASSPTGAPGYEQYF